Listed below are T cell receptor beta chains from one sample, sequenced in a study of T-cell memory formation after mild COVID-19. TCRdb ran MiXCR on the 5' RACE reads and lists one entry per CDR3 protein. The sample shows 360,000 or so distinct CDR3 sequences, 28% of them seen only once. The sequencing input was PBMCs or a T cell subset sorted from them (not recorded which). These receptor sequences come from an adult woman who had mild COVID-19 (a few samples of this study predate the infection). Cell type and time point are not known. The conserved cysteine and the conserved F or W are not part of the CDR3 here.

v_call cdr3_length cdr3_aa
TRBV6-1 12 ASSEGRGADTQY
TRBV5-1 11 ASSARSYNEQF
TRBV27 12 ASSLVAGSDTQY
TRBV6-6 11 ASRTGAHEKLF
TRBV7-9 12 ASSLDGQRHGYT
TRBV6-2/TRBV6-3 12 ASSQKPRQETQY
TRBV19 12 ASSDGGAGNTIY
TRBV2 13 ASSFGQGLYNEQF
TRBV7-9 14 ASSRGLAGGGGEQY
TRBV7-9 12 ASSLGTANQPQH
TRBV7-6 11 ASSPSAPDTQY